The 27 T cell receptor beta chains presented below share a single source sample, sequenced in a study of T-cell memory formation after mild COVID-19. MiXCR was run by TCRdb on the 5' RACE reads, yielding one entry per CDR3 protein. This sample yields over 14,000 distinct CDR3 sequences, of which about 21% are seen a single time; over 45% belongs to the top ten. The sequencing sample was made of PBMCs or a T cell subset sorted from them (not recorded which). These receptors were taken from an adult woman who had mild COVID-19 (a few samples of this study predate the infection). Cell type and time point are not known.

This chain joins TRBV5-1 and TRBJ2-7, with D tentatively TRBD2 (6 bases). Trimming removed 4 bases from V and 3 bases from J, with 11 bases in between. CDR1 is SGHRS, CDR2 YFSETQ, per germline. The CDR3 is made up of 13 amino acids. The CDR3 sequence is CASSPTGGYEQYV. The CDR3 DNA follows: TGCGCCAGCAGCCCCACCGGGGGCTACGAGCAGTACGTC.

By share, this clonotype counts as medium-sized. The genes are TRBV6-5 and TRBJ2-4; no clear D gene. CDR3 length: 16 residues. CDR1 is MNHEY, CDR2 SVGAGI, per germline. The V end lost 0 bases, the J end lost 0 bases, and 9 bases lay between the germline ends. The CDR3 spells CASSYSLSRAKNIQYF. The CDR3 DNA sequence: TGTGCCAGCAGTTACTCGCTATCTCGAGCCAAAAACATTCAGTACTTC.

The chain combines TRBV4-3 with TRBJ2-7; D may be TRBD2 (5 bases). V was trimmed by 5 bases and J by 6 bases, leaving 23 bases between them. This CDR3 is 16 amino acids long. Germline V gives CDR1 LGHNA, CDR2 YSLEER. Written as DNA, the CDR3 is TGCGCCAGCAGCGTCACCGCTAGAGGGTGGCAAGCCGAGCAGTACTTC. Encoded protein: CASSVTARGWQAEQYF.

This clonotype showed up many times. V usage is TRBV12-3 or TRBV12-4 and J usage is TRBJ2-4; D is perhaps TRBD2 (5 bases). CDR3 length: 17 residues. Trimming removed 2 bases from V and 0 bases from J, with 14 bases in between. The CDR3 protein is CASSLLYGEGAKNIQYF. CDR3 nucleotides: TGTGCCAGCAGTTTACTGTACGGGGAAGGAGCCAAAAACATTCAGTACTTC.

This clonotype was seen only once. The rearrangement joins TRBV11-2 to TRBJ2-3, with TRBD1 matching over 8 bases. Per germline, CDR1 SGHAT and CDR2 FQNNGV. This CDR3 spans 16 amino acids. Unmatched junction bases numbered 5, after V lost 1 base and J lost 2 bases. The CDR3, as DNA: TGTGCCAGCAGCTTAGTACAGGGGGGAACCACAGATACGCAGTATTTT. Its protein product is CASSLVQGGTTDTQYF.

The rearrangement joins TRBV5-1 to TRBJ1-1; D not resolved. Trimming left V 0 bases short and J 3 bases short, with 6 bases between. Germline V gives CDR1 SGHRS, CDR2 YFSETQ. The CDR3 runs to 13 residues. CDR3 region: CASSLGWDTEAFF. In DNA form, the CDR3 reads TGCGCCAGCAGCTTGGGGTGGGACACTGAAGCTTTCTTT.

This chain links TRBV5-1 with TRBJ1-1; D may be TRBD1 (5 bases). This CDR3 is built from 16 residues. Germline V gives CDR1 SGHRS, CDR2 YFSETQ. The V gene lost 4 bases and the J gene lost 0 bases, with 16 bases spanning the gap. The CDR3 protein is CASSLQGRSMNTEAFF. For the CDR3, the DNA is TGCGCCAGCAGCCTCCAGGGTAGGAGCATGAACACTGAAGCTTTCTTT.

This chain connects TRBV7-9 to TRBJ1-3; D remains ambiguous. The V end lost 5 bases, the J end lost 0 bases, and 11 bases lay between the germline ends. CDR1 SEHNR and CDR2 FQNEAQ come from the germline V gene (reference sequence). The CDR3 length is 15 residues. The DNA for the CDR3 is TGTGCCAGCAGCCTTACGACGGTCTCTGGAAACACCATATATTTT. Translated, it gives CASSLTTVSGNTIYF.

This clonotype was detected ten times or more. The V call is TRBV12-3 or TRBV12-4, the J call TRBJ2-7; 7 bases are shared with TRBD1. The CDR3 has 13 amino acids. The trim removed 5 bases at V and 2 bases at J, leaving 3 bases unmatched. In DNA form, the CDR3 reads TGTGCCAGCAGTCCGGGGACAGCCTACGAGCAGTACTTC. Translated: CASSPGTAYEQYF.

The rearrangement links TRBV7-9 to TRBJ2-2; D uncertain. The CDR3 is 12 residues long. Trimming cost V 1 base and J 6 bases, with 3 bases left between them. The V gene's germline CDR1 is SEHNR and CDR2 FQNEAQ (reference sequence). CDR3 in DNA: TGTGCCAGCAGCTTAGGGGCCGGGGAGCTGTTTTTT. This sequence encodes CASSLGAGELFF.

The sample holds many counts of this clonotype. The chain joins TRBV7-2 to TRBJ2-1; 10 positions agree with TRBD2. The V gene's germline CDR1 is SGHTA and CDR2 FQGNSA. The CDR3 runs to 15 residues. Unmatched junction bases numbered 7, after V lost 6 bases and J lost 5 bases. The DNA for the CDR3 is TGTGCCAGCAGATTTTGGACTAGCGGAAACAATGAGCAGTTCTTC. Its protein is CASRFWTSGNNEQFF.

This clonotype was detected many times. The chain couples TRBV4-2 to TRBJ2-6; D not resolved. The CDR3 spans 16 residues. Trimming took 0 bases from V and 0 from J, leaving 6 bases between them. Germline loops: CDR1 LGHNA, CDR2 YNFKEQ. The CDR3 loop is CASSQDPLSGANVLTF. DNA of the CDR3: TGTGCCAGCAGCCAAGATCCCCTCTCTGGGGCCAACGTCCTGACTTTC.

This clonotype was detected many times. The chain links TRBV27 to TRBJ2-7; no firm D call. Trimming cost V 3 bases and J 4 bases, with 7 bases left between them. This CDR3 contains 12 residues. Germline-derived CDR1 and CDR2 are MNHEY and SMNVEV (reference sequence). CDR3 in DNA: TGTGCCAGCAGTTTCACCGGATACGAGCAGTACTTC. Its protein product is CASSFTGYEQYF.

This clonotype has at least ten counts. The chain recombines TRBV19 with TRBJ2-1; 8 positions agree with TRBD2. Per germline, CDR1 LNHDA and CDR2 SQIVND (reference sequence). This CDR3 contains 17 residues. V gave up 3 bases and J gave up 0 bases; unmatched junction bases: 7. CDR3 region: CASSIKVAGNSYNEQFF. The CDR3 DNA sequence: TGTGCCAGTAGTATCAAGGTAGCGGGGAACTCCTACAATGAGCAGTTCTTC.

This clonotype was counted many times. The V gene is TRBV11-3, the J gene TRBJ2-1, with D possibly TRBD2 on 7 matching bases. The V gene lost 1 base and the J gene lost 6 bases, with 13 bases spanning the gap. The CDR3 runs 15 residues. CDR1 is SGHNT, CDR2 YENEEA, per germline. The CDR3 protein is CASSLGGGQGNEQFF. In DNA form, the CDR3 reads TGTGCCAGCAGCTTAGGGGGGGGCCAGGGCAATGAGCAGTTCTTC.

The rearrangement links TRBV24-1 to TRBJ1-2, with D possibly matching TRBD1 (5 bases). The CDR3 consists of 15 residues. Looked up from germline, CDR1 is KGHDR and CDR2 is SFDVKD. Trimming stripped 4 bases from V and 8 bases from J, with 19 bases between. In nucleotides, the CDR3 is TGTGCCACCAGTGAGCTGGGGACTCCTACTCGAGGCTACACCTTC. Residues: CATSELGTPTRGYTF.

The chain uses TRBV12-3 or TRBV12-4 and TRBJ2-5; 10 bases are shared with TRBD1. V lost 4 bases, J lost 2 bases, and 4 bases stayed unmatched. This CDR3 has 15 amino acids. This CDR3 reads CASSSPDRGQETQYF. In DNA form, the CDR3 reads TGTGCCAGCAGTTCCCCGGACAGGGGGCAAGAGACCCAGTACTTC.

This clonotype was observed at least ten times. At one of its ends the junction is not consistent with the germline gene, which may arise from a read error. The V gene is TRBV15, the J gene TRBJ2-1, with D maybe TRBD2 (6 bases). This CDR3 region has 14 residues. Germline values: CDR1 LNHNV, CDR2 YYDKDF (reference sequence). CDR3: CATSSTPRVGGTSF. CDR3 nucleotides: TGTGCCACCAGCAGTACCCCCCGGGTTGGCGGGACTTCCTTC.

This chain's CDR3 is CASSLRGAGTDTQYF. The DNA for the CDR3 is TGTGCCAGCTCACTTCGGGGGGCGGGCACAGATACGCAGTATTTT. This chain uses TRBV18 with TRBJ2-3, with a weak D call TRBD2 (7 bases). V was cut by 4 bases and J by 1 base, with 12 bases left in between. The germline CDR1 and CDR2 sequences are KGHSH and LQKENI. The CDR3 consists of 15 residues.

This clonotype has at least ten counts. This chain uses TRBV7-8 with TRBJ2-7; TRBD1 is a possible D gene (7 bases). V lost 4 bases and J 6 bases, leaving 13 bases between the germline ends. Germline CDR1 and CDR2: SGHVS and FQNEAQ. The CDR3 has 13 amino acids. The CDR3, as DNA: TGTGCCAGCAGCTCAAACCAGGGGGGCGAGCAGTACTTC. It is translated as CASSSNQGGEQYF.

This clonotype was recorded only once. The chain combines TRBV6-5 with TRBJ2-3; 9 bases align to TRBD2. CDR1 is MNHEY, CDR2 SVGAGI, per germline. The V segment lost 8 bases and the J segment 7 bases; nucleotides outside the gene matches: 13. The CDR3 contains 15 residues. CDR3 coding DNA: TGTGCCAGCTCCCGGGGCTTAGCGGGGGTTTATACGCAGTATTTT. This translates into CASSRGLAGVYTQYF.

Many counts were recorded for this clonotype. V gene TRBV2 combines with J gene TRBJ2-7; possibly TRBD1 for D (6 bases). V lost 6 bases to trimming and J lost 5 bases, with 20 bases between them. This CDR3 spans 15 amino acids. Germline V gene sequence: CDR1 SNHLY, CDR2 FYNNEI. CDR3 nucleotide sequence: TGTGCCAGCAGCAGAGGGGGTCCCCAGTCGAACGAGCAGTACTTC. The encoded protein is CASSRGGPQSNEQYF.

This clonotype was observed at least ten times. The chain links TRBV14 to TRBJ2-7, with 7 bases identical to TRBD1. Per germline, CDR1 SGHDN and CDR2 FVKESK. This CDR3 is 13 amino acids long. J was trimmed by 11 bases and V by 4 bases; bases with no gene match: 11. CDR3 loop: CASSPRGPDPKYF. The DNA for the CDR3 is TGTGCCAGCAGCCCTAGGGGGCCAGATCCCAAGTACTTC.

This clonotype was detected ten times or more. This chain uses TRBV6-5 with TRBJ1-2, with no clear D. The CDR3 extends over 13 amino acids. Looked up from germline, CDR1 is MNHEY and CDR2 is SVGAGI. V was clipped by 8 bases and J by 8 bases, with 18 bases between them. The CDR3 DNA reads TGTGCCAGCTCTTATGGACCGAAAAAGGGCTACACCTTC. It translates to CASSYGPKKGYTF.

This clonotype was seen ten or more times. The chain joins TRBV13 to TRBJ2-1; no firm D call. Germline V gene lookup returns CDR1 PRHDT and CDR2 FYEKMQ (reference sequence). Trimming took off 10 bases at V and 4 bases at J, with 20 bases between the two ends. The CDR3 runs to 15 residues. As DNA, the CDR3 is TGTGCCATCAGGACCCCTCATCTGGGATACAATGAGCAGTTCTTC. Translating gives CAIRTPHLGYNEQFF.

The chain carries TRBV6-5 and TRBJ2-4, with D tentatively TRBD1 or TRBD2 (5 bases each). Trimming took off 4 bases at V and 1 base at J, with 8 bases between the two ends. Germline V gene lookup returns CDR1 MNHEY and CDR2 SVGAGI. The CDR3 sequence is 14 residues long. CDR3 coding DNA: TGTGCCAGCAGTTCCCGGGACGCCAAAAACATTCAGTACTTC. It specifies CASSSRDAKNIQYF.

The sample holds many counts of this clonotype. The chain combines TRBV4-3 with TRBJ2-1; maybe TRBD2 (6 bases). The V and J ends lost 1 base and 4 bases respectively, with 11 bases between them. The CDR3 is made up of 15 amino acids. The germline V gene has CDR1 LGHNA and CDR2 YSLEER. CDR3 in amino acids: CASSQGTTRYNEQFF. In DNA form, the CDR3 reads TGCGCCAGCAGCCAAGGGACTACTCGATACAATGAGCAGTTCTTC.